This entry lists 20 T cell receptor beta chains sequenced from one sample in a study of early T cells in non-severe SARS-CoV-2 infection. TCRdb recomputed calls from the 5' RACE reads with MiXCR, one row per CDR3 protein. The data show roughly 58,000 distinct CDR3 sequences, approximately 10% seen once. Sequenced material: whole blood. These receptors were obtained from an adult who was a healthcare worker with PCR-confirmed SARS-CoV-2 infection or an uninfected control (not recorded which).

This clonotype has only one observation. This chain joins TRBV3-1 and TRBJ2-7; D remains unclear. Trimming removed 0 bases at V and 0 bases at J, with 6 bases between. This CDR3 spans 14 amino acids. CDR1 is LGHDT and CDR2 is YNNKEL in the germline V gene (reference sequence). The CDR3 DNA sequence: TGTGCCAGCAGCCAAGAACAGAGCTCCTACGAGCAGTACTTC. Protein: CASSQEQSSYEQYF.

There are a few counts of this clonotype. This chain uses TRBV4-1 with TRBJ1-5; the D is unclear. Germline CDR1 and CDR2: MGHRA and YSYEKL. The CDR3 is made up of 15 amino acids. V was trimmed by 0 bases and J by 5 bases, leaving 11 bases between them. The CDR3 bases are TGCGCCAGCAGCCAAGAAAGACAAACCTATCAGCCCCAGCATTTT. Amino acids: CASSQERQTYQPQHF.

This clonotype was seen a few times. The V call is TRBV7-9, the J call TRBJ2-5; D is possibly TRBD2 (6 bases). Germline CDR1 SEHNR, CDR2 FQNEAQ (reference sequence). The CDR3 length is 12 residues. V was clipped by 7 bases and J by 8 bases, with 14 bases between them. The CDR3 loop is CASNGSPSTQYF. Here the CDR3 DNA reads TGTGCCAGCAACGGGAGCCCGTCAACCCAGTACTTC.

This clonotype has more than one count but fewer than ten. The chain carries TRBV9 and TRBJ1-2, with 7 bases matching TRBD1. Germline-derived CDR1 and CDR2 are SGDLS and YYNGEE. The CDR3 loop spans 15 amino acids. V lost 0 bases and J lost 4; bases outside the gene matches: 6. CDR3 loop: CASSVGGGQGYGYTF. CDR3 sequence (DNA): TGTGCCAGCAGCGTAGGAGGGGGCCAGGGCTATGGCTACACCTTC.

This clonotype appeared a few times. V is TRBV14 and J is TRBJ1-1; unclear D gene. The germline CDR1 and CDR2 sequences are SGHDN and FVKESK. Between the trimmed V and J ends, which lost 4 bases and 4 bases, there was a span of 7 bases. CDR3 length equals 12 residues. The chain's CDR3 is CASSRLGTEAFF. The DNA for the CDR3 is TGTGCCAGCAGCCGTCTCGGCACTGAAGCTTTCTTT. Looking up the rest from reference TRBV14 and TRBJ1-1 gives the full variable domain: EAGVTQFPSHSVIEKGQTVTLRCDPISGHDNLYWYRRVMGKEIKFLLHFVKESKQDESGMPNNRFLAERTGGTYSTLKVQPAELEDSGVYFCASSRLGTEAFFGQGTRLTVV.

A few counts support this clonotype. The rearrangement uses TRBV5-8 and TRBJ2-1; D remains unclear. V dropped 3 bases and J dropped 1 base, with 5 bases sitting between them. The V gene's germline CDR1 is SGHTS and CDR2 YDEGEE. This CDR3 spans 13 amino acids. The DNA of the CDR3 is TGTGCCAGCAGCTCGTGGTCCTACAATGAGCAGTTCTTC. It translates to CASSSWSYNEQFF.

This clonotype was seen repeatedly, ten times or more. This sequence joins TRBV3-1 and TRBJ2-7; 8 positions agree with TRBD2. The CDR3 contains 16 residues. The junction had 8 bases not matched to a gene; V was cut back by 4 bases and J by 0 bases. Germline V gene sequence: CDR1 LGHDT, CDR2 YNNKEL (reference sequence). The CDR3 spells CASSRPTSGSSYEQYF. The CDR3 DNA follows: TGTGCCAGCAGCCGCCCTACTAGCGGAAGCTCCTACGAGCAGTACTTC.

Ten or more counts support this clonotype. This chain joins TRBV12-3 or TRBV12-4 and TRBJ2-5, with a weak D call TRBD2 (5 bases). The germline V and J ends were trimmed by 2 bases and 14 bases, with 15 bases remaining between them. The CDR3 extends over 12 amino acids. The CDR3 reads CASSLNGRTVYF. The CDR3 DNA reads as TGTGCCAGCAGTTTAAATGGCCGGACTGTTTACTTC.

This clonotype appeared many times. The chain is built from TRBV20-1 and TRBJ2-5, with D unclear. Germline lookup yields CDR1 DFQATT and CDR2 SNEGSKA (reference sequence). CDR3 length equals 15 residues. V shed 6 bases and J shed 1 base, with 18 bases lying between them. DNA for the CDR3: TGCAGTGCCCCCGAGGCCAACACGCTCCAAGAGACCCAGTACTTC. Its protein is CSAPEANTLQETQYF.

V usage is TRBV28 and J usage is TRBJ1-4, with unresolved D. Germline V CDR1 and CDR2: MDHEN, SYDVKM. Trimming took 6 bases from V and 6 from J, leaving 11 bases between them. The CDR3 length is 13 residues. CDR3: CASSPGLDEKLFF. In nucleotides, the CDR3 is TGTGCCAGCAGCCCCGGCCTGGATGAAAAACTGTTTTTT. Looking up the rest from reference TRBV28 and TRBJ1-4 gives the full variable domain: DVKVTQSSRYLVKRTGEKVFLECVQDMDHENMFWYRQDPGLGLRLIYFSYDVKMKEKGDIPEGYSVSREKKERFSLILESASTNQTSMYLCASSPGLDEKLFFGSGTQLSVL.

The chain recombines TRBV2 with TRBJ2-3; tentatively, D is TRBD2 (6 bases). Deletions cut 6 bases from V and 0 bases from J, with 13 bases between. Per germline, CDR1 SNHLY and CDR2 FYNNEI. This CDR3 has 15 residues. The CDR3 nucleotides read TGTGCCAGCAGGAGGAGGGGTTTTAGCACAGATACGCAGTATTTT. Protein: CASRRRGFSTDTQYF.

This clonotype was recorded many times. The genes are TRBV10-3 and TRBJ2-1; D is undetermined. In germline, CDR1 is ENHRY, CDR2 SYGVKD. The CDR3 extends over 14 amino acids. The V end lost 11 bases, the J end lost 6 bases, and 20 bases lay between the germline ends. The CDR3 is CAAAAGGAFNEQFF. The CDR3 DNA reads as TGTGCCGCCGCCGCTGGCGGAGCCTTCAATGAGCAGTTCTTC.

This clonotype was seen repeatedly, ten times or more. The chain is built from TRBV6-5 and TRBJ2-1, with D perhaps assigned TRBD1 or TRBD2 (5 bases each). The CDR3 runs to 18 residues. CDR1 MNHEY and CDR2 SVGAGI come from the germline V gene. Trimming pared 5 bases from V and 0 bases from J, leaving 20 bases between. The CDR3 coding sequence is TGTGCCAGCAGTCGATCAGCCGGGACCTTAACCTCCTACAATGAGCAGTTCTTC. Translation: CASSRSAGTLTSYNEQFF.

V usage is TRBV3-1 and J usage is TRBJ2-1, with D possibly matching TRBD2 (6 bases). V lost 0 bases, J lost 2 bases, and 14 bases lay in between. CDR3 length: 17 residues. The V gene's germline CDR1 is LGHDT and CDR2 YNNKEL (reference sequence). This CDR3 reads CASSQDLPGVTYNEQFF. CDR3 in DNA: TGTGCCAGCAGCCAAGATCTCCCGGGGGTCACCTACAATGAGCAGTTCTTC.

This clonotype has a count of ten or more. The rearrangement uses TRBV28 and TRBJ1-2, with D tentatively TRBD1 (6 bases). CDR1 is MDHEN, CDR2 SYDVKM, per germline. V was trimmed by 7 bases and J by 5 bases, leaving 23 bases between them. The CDR3 covers 16 residues. The CDR3 bases are TGTGCCAGCACCCGGGGGGCGGGGGCACGGTCATATGGCTACACCTTC. Its protein product is CASTRGAGARSYGYTF.

This rearrangement joins TRBV18 to TRBJ2-7; 11 bases are a match to TRBD1. Germline V CDR1 and CDR2: KGHSH, LQKENI. CDR3 size: 15 residues. The J segment lost 2 bases and the V segment lost 1 base, leaving 1 base of the junction unmatched. This CDR3 reads CASSPRGQGAYEQYF. The CDR3 region has the DNA TGTGCCAGCTCACCACGGGGACAGGGGGCCTACGAGCAGTACTTC.

The chain couples TRBV6-5 to TRBJ1-2, with 7 bases fitting TRBD1. With V trimmed by 5 bases and J by 7 bases, 13 bases remained unmatched. Germline V gives CDR1 MNHEY, CDR2 SVGAGI. This CDR3 spans 15 amino acids. CDR3 nucleotide sequence: TGTGCCAGCAGTAAACTGGGACAGCAAGAGAGTGGCTACACCTTC. Translating it yields CASSKLGQQESGYTF.

This clonotype has only a few counts. This sequence joins TRBV15 and TRBJ1-1; D gene unclear. Germline V CDR1 and CDR2: LNHNV, YYDKDF (reference sequence). V was trimmed by 0 bases and J by 1 base, leaving 9 bases between them. The CDR3 has 15 residues. The CDR3 spells CATSRDRTGNTEAFF. The CDR3 DNA is TGTGCCACCAGCAGAGATCGGACGGGGAACACTGAAGCTTTCTTT.

This sequence joins TRBV5-1 and TRBJ2-2; D not resolved. The CDR3 has 15 amino acids. V was shortened by 0 bases and J by 1 base, with 7 bases between the two germline ends. Germline CDR1 and CDR2: SGHRS and YFSETQ. For the CDR3, the DNA is TGCGCCAGCAGCTTGGGCCGATTGAACACCGGGGAGCTGTTTTTT. Protein sequence: CASSLGRLNTGELFF.

This clonotype appeared many times. CDR3 in DNA: TGTGCCAGCAGTTTACAGGGGACAAAGGATGAAAAACTGTTTTTT. It codes for CASSLQGTKDEKLFF. The rearrangement links TRBV2 to TRBJ1-4; 7 bases are shared with TRBD1. The CDR3 covers 15 residues. Per the germline V gene, CDR1 is SNHLY and CDR2 is FYNNEI. With 5 bases clipped from V and 6 bases from J, the junction kept 9 bases outside the gene matches.